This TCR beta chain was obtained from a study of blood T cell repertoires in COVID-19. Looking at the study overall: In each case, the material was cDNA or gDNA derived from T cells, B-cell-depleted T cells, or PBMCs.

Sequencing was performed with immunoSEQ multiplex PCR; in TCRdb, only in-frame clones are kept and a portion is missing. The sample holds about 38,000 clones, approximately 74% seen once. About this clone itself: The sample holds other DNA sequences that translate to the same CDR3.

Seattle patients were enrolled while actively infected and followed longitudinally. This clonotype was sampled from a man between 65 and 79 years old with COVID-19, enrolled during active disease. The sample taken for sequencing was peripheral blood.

The CDR3 reads CASSLARGSYEQYF. In nucleotides, the CDR3 is TGTGCCAGCAGCTTAGCGCGGGGCTCCTACGAGCAGTACTTC. The rearrangement joins TRBV7-2 to TRBJ2-7, with D tentatively TRBD2 (6 bases). The germline V gene encodes CDR1 SGHTA and CDR2 FQGNSA. The germline V and J ends were trimmed by 0 bases and 0 bases, with 6 bases remaining between them. The length of the CDR3 is 14 residues.